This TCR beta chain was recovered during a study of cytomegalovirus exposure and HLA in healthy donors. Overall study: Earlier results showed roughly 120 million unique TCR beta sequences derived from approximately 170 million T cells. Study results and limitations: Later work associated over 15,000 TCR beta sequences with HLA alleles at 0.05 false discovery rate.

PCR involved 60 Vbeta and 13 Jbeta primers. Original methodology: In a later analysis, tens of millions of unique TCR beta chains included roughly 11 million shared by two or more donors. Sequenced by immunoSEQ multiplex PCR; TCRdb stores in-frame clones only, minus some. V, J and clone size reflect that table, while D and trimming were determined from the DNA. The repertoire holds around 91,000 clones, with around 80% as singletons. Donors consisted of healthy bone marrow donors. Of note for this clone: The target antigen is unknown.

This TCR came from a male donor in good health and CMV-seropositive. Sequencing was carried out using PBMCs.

DNA of the CDR3: TGTGCCAGCAACAAAAGGGGGAGCATGCGAACTAATGAAAAACTGTTTTTT. This translates into CASNKRGSMRTNEKLFF. The rearrangement uses TRBV27 and TRBJ1-4; D is perhaps TRBD1 (6 bases). Germline assignment: CDR1 MNHEY and CDR2 SMNVEV (reference sequence). CDR3 length equals 17 residues. V was cut by 7 bases and J by 1 base, with 19 bases left in between.